This T cell receptor beta chain originates from a study of shared clonotypes between healthy human individuals. In this sample, this clone turned up once. Some clones are missing from TCRdb's copy, which holds only in-frame ones; the method was immunoSEQ multiplex PCR. Among 2 million to 2.5 million clones listed, under 95% were seen once. The length of the CDR3 is 17 residues. Trimming cost V 5 bases and J 4 bases; bases outside gene matches: 10. Germline CDR1 and CDR2: SGHTA and FQGNSA. The sequence derives from a young man in good health. Some clones in this sample may be carry-over from other donors' samples. The chain is built from TRBV7-2 and TRBJ2-1, with TRBD2 matching 11 bases. Material for sequencing was naive CD4+ T cells from PBMCs. Specified subset: CD45RA+ positively selected. The CDR3 nucleotides are TGTGCCAGCAGCACTCCCCGGGGACTAGCGGCTTACAATGAGCAGTTCTTC. As protein: CASSTPRGLAAYNEQFF.